This T cell receptor beta chain was found in a study of CD4 T cells in relation to SARS-CoV-2 and coronaviruses. Study overall: The HLA restriction of the shared crossreactive spike epitopes was mapped.

Data came from immunoSEQ multiplex PCR; TCRdb stores just in-frame clones and leaves some out. The sample holds 20,000 to 25,000 clones; roughly 82% are singletons and the top ten take approximately 15%. Regarding the study as a whole: The cross-reactivity analysis covered only spike protein, not other viral proteins.

Unexposed donor CD4+ T cells date from about 2011-2018, before the COVID-19 pandemic. After nine to ten days of culture, CD4+ T cells were isolated. Testing used SARS-CoV-2 S/N and four cold-coronavirus spikes on unexposed-donor CD4+ T cells, cells permitting. Of note for this clone: Its antigen is not known.

Unmatched junction bases numbered 9, after V lost 4 bases and J lost 1 base. The CDR3 loop spans 16 amino acids. Germline V gene data show CDR1 as SGHTS and CDR2 as YDEGEE. The sample taken for sequencing was CD4+ T cells from PBMCs, cultured in vitro. The chain carries TRBV5-8 and TRBJ2-7; 9 nucleotides line up with TRBD2. The clonotype comes from a human donor in good health. In DNA, the CDR3 is TGTGCCAGCAGCCCCCGGGGTAGCGGGAGATCCTACGAGCAGTACTTC. This translates into CASSPRGSGRSYEQYF.